The 8 T cell receptor beta chains presented below share a single source sample, sequenced in a study of T cells expressing NK-cell markers. TCRdb processed the 5' RACE reads again and assigns one entry to each CDR3 protein, with no DNA. This listing includes 500,000 to 700,000 distinct CDR3 sequences. The sequenced sample was blood T cells: a sorted CD56 or NKG2C T cell subset, CD4+ or CD8+ T cells, or bulk PBMC T cells (not recorded which). The source is a man aged 18 to 35 in good health.

The V call is TRBV10-3, the J call TRBJ2-5. The CDR3 is made up of 12 amino acids. CDR1 ENHRY and CDR2 SYGVKD come from the germline V gene. CDR3 region: CAISQIQETQYF.

This rearrangement joins TRBV12-3 or TRBV12-4 to TRBJ1-6; the TRBD1 assignment by TCRdb is unverifiable without DNA. The CDR3 runs to 12 residues. CDR3 protein: CASRPRRSPLHF.

This CDR3 reads CASSPGTGIIHEQYF. This chain joins TRBV5-1 and TRBJ2-7; TCRdb picks TRBD1, but there is no DNA to check that call. Germline CDR1 SGHRS, CDR2 YFSETQ. The CDR3 is 15 amino acids.

The rearrangement links TRBV19 to TRBJ2-1; TCRdb returns TRBD1, unconfirmable since there is no DNA. Germline loops: CDR1 LNHDA, CDR2 SQIVND (reference sequence). CDR3 length: 15 amino acids. CDR3 residues: CASSIGAGLYNEQFF.

The V gene is TRBV12-3 or TRBV12-4, the J gene TRBJ2-2; no DNA is available, so the TRBD1 call from TCRdb remains unchecked. This CDR3 has 13 residues. CDR3 protein: CASVRGWAGELFF.

The chain joins TRBV29-1 to TRBJ2-4; TCRdb lists TRBD2, though no DNA is available to test this call. Germline CDR1 is SQVTM and CDR2 is ANQGSEA. CDR3 length: 14 amino acids. The CDR3 here is CSVTSGPQGDIQYF.

The genes are TRBV6-1 and TRBJ2-1; there is no DNA to check the TCRdb D call of TRBD1. The CDR3 is 13 residues long. Germline-derived CDR1 and CDR2 are MNHNS and SASEGT. The CDR3 region is CASTETADREQFF.

The rearrangement links TRBV5-1 to TRBJ2-1; TCRdb returns TRBD1, unconfirmable since there is no DNA. CDR3 size: 13 residues. CDR1 SGHRS and CDR2 YFSETQ come from the germline V gene. CDR3 protein: CASHDPGSVEQFF.